The T cell receptor beta chain described here comes from a study of T cell repertoires in cytomegalovirus infection. Findings and limits, study-wide: Frequencies of public TCR beta families were cumulated, and this identified carriers of CMV plus the relevant HLA. Ex vivo responses were dominated by HLA-C-restricted CMV-specific TCR beta clonotypes.

The germline V and J ends were trimmed by 10 bases and 1 base, with 15 bases remaining between them. Per germline, CDR1 SNHLY and CDR2 FYNNEI. This CDR3 has 14 amino acids. Using its own MiXCR run on the reads, TCRdb lists one record per CDR3 protein. The data show some 480,000 distinct CDR3 sequences, roughly 34% seen once. Points on this clonotype: Its specificity is unknown.

This chain uses TRBV2 with TRBJ2-3, with a possible D match to TRBD2 (6 bases). The source material was cultured PBMCs, sampled from culture after CMV antigen stimulation. The receptor's source is a human donor in good health (CMV status not recorded). Some clones in this sample may be carry-over from other donors' samples. CDR3 region: CAIRWASGTDTQYF. In DNA form, the CDR3 reads TGTGCCATCCGATGGGCTAGCGGCACAGATACGCAGTATTTT.